The 14 T cell receptor beta chains in this list originate from one sample, sequenced in a study of blood T cell repertoires in COVID-19. Sequencing used immunoSEQ multiplex PCR; TCRdb keeps in-frame clones, though not all of them. The table shows about 350,000 clones, with more than 70% occurring only once. The sample consisted of PBMCs or T cells enriched from blood (not recorded which). All receptors come from a woman in her twenties or thirties who had recovered from COVID-19.

This chain connects TRBV7-6 to TRBJ2-2; TRBD1 matches at 7 bases. CDR3 length: 15 residues. In germline, CDR1 is SGHVS, CDR2 FNYEAQ. Trimming at V came to 5 bases and at J to 1 base, leaving 4 bases not matched to a gene. The CDR3 sequence is CASSLPGGNTGELFF. The CDR3 DNA reads TGTGCCAGCAGCCTACCAGGGGGGAACACCGGGGAGCTGTTTTTT. The full variable domain, with the rest looked up from reference TRBV7-6 and TRBJ2-2, is GAGVSQSPRYKVTKRGQDVALRCDPISGHVSLYWYRQALGQGPEFLTYFNYEAQQDKSGLPNDRFSAERPEGSISTLTIQRTEQRDSAMYRCASSLPGGNTGELFFGEGSRLTVL.

The chain is built from TRBV7-2 and TRBJ1-6; no firm D call. The CDR3 extends over 16 amino acids. V was pared by 3 bases and J by 3 bases, with 12 bases between. The germline V gene encodes CDR1 SGHTA and CDR2 FQGNSA. The CDR3 bases are TGTGCCAGCAGCTTTCACTTGAGGATCTATAATTCACCCCTCCACTTT. Translation gives CASSFHLRIYNSPLHF.

This chain uses TRBV28 with TRBJ1-2, with D possibly matching TRBD1 (5 bases). The CDR3 length is 14 residues. V was pared by 7 bases and J by 13 bases, with 25 bases between. Germline CDR1 reads MDHEN; CDR2 reads SYDVKM. CDR3 amino acids: CASTGEGYWFRGTF. In DNA, the CDR3 is TGTGCCAGCACCGGGGAGGGGTATTGGTTTCGTGGCACCTTC.

V and J are TRBV30 and TRBJ2-7, with a possible D match to TRBD1 (6 bases). In germline, CDR1 is GTSNPN, CDR2 SVGIG (reference sequence). V was shortened by 3 bases and J by 0 bases, with 15 bases between the two germline ends. The CDR3 is 15 amino acids. The CDR3 region has the DNA TGTGCCTGGAGCGCCCCGAGGACAGTCTCCTACGAGCAGTACTTC. This gives the protein CAWSAPRTVSYEQYF.

V usage is TRBV10-3 and J usage is TRBJ1-5; D gene unclear. V lost 0 bases and J lost 2, with 11 bases in between. CDR1 ENHRY and CDR2 SYGVKD come from the germline V gene. The CDR3 covers 16 residues. The CDR3 DNA reads TGTGCCATCAGTGAGTCGTTGGGCGGGGGCAATCAGCCCCAGCATTTT. The encoded protein is CAISESLGGGNQPQHF.

This clone was detected only once. The V and J genes are TRBV11-2 and TRBJ2-5; possibly TRBD2 for D (6 bases). The CDR3 has 13 residues. V lost 6 bases and J lost 4, with 12 bases in between. Germline CDR1 is SGHAT and CDR2 is FQNNGV. In DNA, the CDR3 is TGTGCCAGCAGTCGGTCCGGGAGAGAGACCCAGTACTTC. Translated, it gives CASSRSGRETQYF.

This chain's CDR3 is CASSIGTGGFQPQHF. DNA for the CDR3: TGTGCCAGCAGCATCGGGACAGGGGGATTTCAGCCCCAGCATTTT. This chain uses TRBV13 with TRBJ1-5; 11 positions agree with TRBD1. Germline V gives CDR1 PRHDT, CDR2 FYEKMQ (reference sequence). The CDR3 has 15 amino acids. J gave up 6 bases and V 5 bases, and 6 bases lay outside the gene matches.

V is TRBV19 and J is TRBJ1-2, with a weak D call TRBD1 (6 bases). The CDR3 extends over 12 amino acids. V lost 7 bases, J lost 4 bases, and 10 bases lay in between. Germline assignment: CDR1 LNHDA and CDR2 SQIVND (reference sequence). The CDR3: CASNGQPYGYTF. DNA of the CDR3: TGTGCCAGTAACGGACAGCCCTATGGCTACACCTTC.

This chain uses TRBV29-1 with TRBJ2-3; 12 nucleotides line up with TRBD2. V dropped 0 bases and J dropped 3; count of bases not matched to a gene: 10. Germline V gene data show CDR1 as SQVTM and CDR2 as ANQGSEA. The CDR3 extends over 18 amino acids. CDR3 DNA: TGCAGCGTTGAAGATCGGTCGGCTAGCGGGGGGGTAACAGATACGCAGTATTTT. Translating it yields CSVEDRSASGGVTDTQYF.

This rearrangement joins TRBV5-4 to TRBJ1-1; 7 bases match TRBD1. CDR3 length: 15 amino acids. The V gene's germline CDR1 is SGHNT and CDR2 YYREEE (reference sequence). The ends lost 4 bases at V and 1 base at J; junction bases unmatched: 7. The CDR3 loop is CASSPTDRWNTEAFF. In nucleotides, the CDR3 is TGTGCCAGCAGCCCGACGGACAGGTGGAACACTGAAGCTTTCTTT.

V gene TRBV30 combines with J gene TRBJ1-1, with a possible D match to TRBD1 (6 bases). V lost 2 bases to trimming and J lost 2 bases, with 21 bases between them. Germline lookup yields CDR1 GTSNPN and CDR2 SVGIG (reference sequence). The CDR3 totals 17 residues. Here the CDR3 reads CAWSRWGTQGINTEAFF. The CDR3 DNA sequence: TGTGCCTGGAGTCGCTGGGGCACCCAGGGGATAAACACTGAAGCTTTCTTT.

The chain carries TRBV18 and TRBJ1-2; TRBD1 agrees at 7 bases. Germline CDR1 KGHSH, CDR2 LQKENI. The trim removed 4 bases at V and 8 bases at J, leaving 10 bases unmatched. The CDR3 extends over 14 amino acids. CDR3 nucleotide sequence: TGTGCCAGCTCACGGGGACAGCCCCAGTCGGGCTACACCTTC. Its translation is CASSRGQPQSGYTF.

V is TRBV5-6 and J is TRBJ1-2; TRBD1 matches at 10 bases. Trimming took 3 bases from V and 2 from J; bases not matched to a gene: 13. This CDR3 region has 18 residues. In germline, CDR1 is SGHDT, CDR2 YYEEEE. The CDR3 sequence is CASSSGFLGQGKNYGYTF. The CDR3 nucleotides are TGTGCCAGCAGCTCGGGCTTTTTGGGACAGGGGAAGAACTATGGCTACACCTTC. The whole variable domain, filled in from reference TRBV5-6 and TRBJ1-2, reads DAGVTQSPTHLIKTRGQQVTLRCSPKSGHDTVSWYQQALGQGPQFIFQYYEEEERQRGNFPDRFSGHQFPNYSSELNVNALLLGDSALYLCASSSGFLGQGKNYGYTFGSGTRLTVV.

The chain links TRBV10-3 to TRBJ2-2, with 7 bases identical to TRBD1. V shed 11 bases, J shed 0 bases, and the junction held 9 bases outside the gene matches. The CDR3 totals 15 residues. The germline V gene has CDR1 ENHRY and CDR2 SYGVKD. Written as DNA, the CDR3 is TGTGCCGCCCTCTCCGGGACAGCGAACACCGGGGAGCTGTTTTTT. This gives the protein CAALSGTANTGELFF.